One and the same sample provided the 6 T cell receptor beta chains below, sequenced in a study of human T cells and chemical hapten exposure. The time point: pre-sensitization, week 0. Treatment in this sample: therapeutic diphenylcyclopropenone sensitization with weekly scalp DPC. TCRdb reprocessed the RACE reads via MiXCR and lists one record per CDR3 protein. The sample has more than 300,000 distinct CDR3 sequences; about 5.4% are singletons. This specimen consisted of whole blood, obtained in connection with sensitization to the hapten diphenylcyclopropenone (DPC). All receptors come from a woman younger than 30 with alopecia areata. Some clones in this sample may be carry-over from other donors' samples.

In this sample, this clonotype turned up many times. The rearrangement uses TRBV20-1 and TRBJ1-1; possible D gene TRBD1, 5 bases. Germline V lookup: CDR1 DFQATT, CDR2 SNEGSKA (reference sequence). CDR3 length: 11 amino acids. Trimming took off 3 bases at V and 7 bases at J, with 9 bases between the two ends. This chain's CDR3 is CSASGGYEAFF. CDR3 nucleotide sequence: TGCAGTGCTAGTGGGGGATATGAAGCTTTCTTT.

This clonotype showed up many times. The V gene is TRBV6-2 or TRBV6-3, the J gene TRBJ1-5; TRBD1 matches 7 bases. Germline V lookup: CDR1 MNHEY, CDR2 SVGEGT. J was trimmed by 1 base and V by 6 bases; bases with no gene match: 9. CDR3 length: 16 amino acids. CDR3 loop: CASRPTGSGSNQPQHF. DNA for the CDR3: TGTGCCAGCAGACCGACAGGGTCGGGGAGCAATCAGCCCCAGCATTTT.

CDR3 bases: TGTGCCAGCAGCCCGGGGGAGTACATCACAGATACGCAGTATTTT. Amino acids: CASSPGEYITDTQYF. J is TRBJ2-3 and V is TRBV14, with TRBD2 as a possible D gene (6 bases). Germline loops: CDR1 SGHDN, CDR2 FVKESK. The CDR3 spans 15 residues. The V end lost 4 bases, the J end lost 2 bases, and 13 bases lay between the germline ends. The whole variable domain, filled in from reference TRBV14 and TRBJ2-3, reads EAGVTQFPSHSVIEKGQTVTLRCDPISGHDNLYWYRRVMGKEIKFLLHFVKESKQDESGMPNNRFLAERTGGTYSTLKVQPAELEDSGVYFCASSPGEYITDTQYFGPGTRLTVL.

V gene TRBV4-1 combines with J gene TRBJ2-7, with 7 bases identical to TRBD1. The junction had 12 bases not matched to a gene; V was cut back by 1 base and J by 0 bases. This CDR3 contains 18 residues. Germline assignment: CDR1 MGHRA and CDR2 YSYEKL. The CDR3 spells CASSQAVRTGQSSYEQYF. The DNA of the CDR3 is TGCGCCAGCAGCCAAGCCGTTAGGACAGGCCAGAGCTCCTACGAGCAGTACTTC.

The chain couples TRBV6-1 to TRBJ2-3, with D unclear. With 11 bases removed from V and 4 bases from J, the gap between germline ends came to 4 bases. The CDR3 runs 9 residues. Germline loops: CDR1 MNHNS, CDR2 SASEGT. The CDR3 DNA follows: TGTGCCGCGGCAGATACGCAGTATTTT. This gives the protein CAAADTQYF.

This clonotype has ten or more counts. The CDR3 reads CASSQDSGNTIYF. The CDR3 coding sequence is TGTGCCAGCAGTCAAGACTCTGGAAACACCATATATTTT. This chain connects TRBV7-9 to TRBJ1-3; D not certain. This CDR3 region has 13 residues. Trimming cost V 6 bases and J 0 bases, with 6 bases left between them. Germline values: CDR1 SEHNR, CDR2 FQNEAQ (reference sequence).